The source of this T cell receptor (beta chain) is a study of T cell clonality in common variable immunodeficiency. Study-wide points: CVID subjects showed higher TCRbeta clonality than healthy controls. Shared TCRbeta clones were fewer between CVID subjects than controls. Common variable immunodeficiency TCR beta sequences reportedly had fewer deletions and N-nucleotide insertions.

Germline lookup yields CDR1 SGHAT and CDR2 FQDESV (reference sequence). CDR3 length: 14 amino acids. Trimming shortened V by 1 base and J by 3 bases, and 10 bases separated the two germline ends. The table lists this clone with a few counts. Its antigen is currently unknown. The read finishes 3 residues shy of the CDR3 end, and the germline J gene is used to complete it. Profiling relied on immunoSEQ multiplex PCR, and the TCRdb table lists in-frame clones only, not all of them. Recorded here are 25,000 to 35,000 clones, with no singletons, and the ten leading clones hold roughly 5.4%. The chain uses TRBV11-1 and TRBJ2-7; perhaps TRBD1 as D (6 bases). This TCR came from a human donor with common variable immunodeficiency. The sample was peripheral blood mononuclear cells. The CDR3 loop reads CASSLGPGDYEQYF. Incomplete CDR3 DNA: TGTGCCAGCAGCTTAGGCCCAGGGGACTACGAG.